Presented here are 19 T cell receptor beta chains from one specimen sequenced in a study of regulatory T cells in long-lasting Graves disease. Researchers made TCR beta libraries by using iRepertoire HTBI primers and running Arm-PCR on CDR3 regions. One entry per CDR3 protein results from TCRdb running MiXCR on the multiplex PCR reads. The profile shows hundreds of thousands of distinct CDR3 sequences, roughly 18% of them singletons. Time point described: newly diagnosed GD, antithyroid drugs for less than 3 months. Isolated PBMC RNA provided the starting material for the TCR library. Here the sequenced sample was peripheral blood mononuclear cells (PBMCs), taken at new diagnosis, from a patient treated with antithyroid drugs. These receptors came from a female donor with Graves disease.

About this clonotype itself: A much larger clone lies one base from this, so it may be a read error. The chain has TRBV20-1 and TRBJ2-5; 11 bases fit TRBD1. CDR3 size: 15 residues. Germline V CDR1 and CDR2: DFQATT, SNEGSKA (reference sequence). The CDR3 bases are TGCAGTGCTAGCCCCGGGACAGGGGGGCAAGCGACCCAGTACTTC. Amino acids: CSASPGTGGQATQYF.

Written as DNA, the CDR3 is TGTGCCAGCAGCTTATCTAGAAGCTTTAAATCCTACGAGCAGTACTTC. It is translated as CASSLSRSFKSYEQYF. The J gene is TRBJ2-7, the V gene TRBV11-3; D is unclear. The CDR3 spans 16 residues. CDR1 and CDR2 (germline): SGHNT, YENEEA. V gave up 2 bases and J gave up 1 base, with 15 bases separating them.

Ten or more counts support this clonotype. The gene calls are TRBV20-1 and TRBJ1-1, with 7 positions matching TRBD1. Germline lookup yields CDR1 DFQATT and CDR2 SNEGSKA (reference sequence). The CDR3 consists of 15 residues. The ends lost 4 bases at V and 1 base at J; junction bases unmatched: 9. In DNA, the CDR3 is TGCAGTGCTAAGACCTCCTGGACAGGGAACACTGAAGCTTTCTTT. As protein: CSAKTSWTGNTEAFF.

This clonotype was seen many times. This rearrangement joins TRBV25-1 to TRBJ1-4; tentatively, D is TRBD1 (6 bases). Per germline, CDR1 MGHDK and CDR2 SYGVNS. V lost 0 bases and J 10 bases, leaving 24 bases between the germline ends. The CDR3 contains 18 residues. CDR3 region: CASSEYGGSTRGAGKLFF. The DNA for the CDR3 is TGTGCCAGCAGTGAATACGGGGGGTCCACACGGGGGGCCGGAAAACTGTTTTTT. Together with reference TRBV25-1 and TRBJ1-4, the CDR3 gives the full variable domain: EADIYQTPRYLVIGTGKKITLECSQTMGHDKMYWYQQDPGMELHLIHYSYGVNSTEKGDLSSESTVSRIRTEHFPLTLESARPSHTSQYLCASSEYGGSTRGAGKLFFGSGTQLSVL.

This clonotype was seen at least ten times. This chain uses TRBV11-2 with TRBJ2-5, with a possible D match to TRBD2 (5 bases). This CDR3 is built from 14 residues. The germline V and J ends were trimmed by 3 bases and 1 base, with 9 bases remaining between them. The germline V gene encodes CDR1 SGHAT and CDR2 FQNNGV. The CDR3 bases are TGTGCCAGCAGCTTTGAGGGCAGCCAAGAGACCCAGTACTTC. It yields the protein CASSFEGSQETQYF. The full variable domain, rest sourced from reference TRBV11-2 and TRBJ2-5, is EAGVAQSPRYKIIEKRQSVAFWCNPISGHATLYWYQQILGQGPKLLIQFQNNGVVDDSQLPKDRFSAERLKGVDSTLKIQPAKLEDSAVYLCASSFEGSQETQYFGPGTRLLVL.

The table lists this clonotype with many counts. V and J are TRBV30 and TRBJ1-4; 12 nucleotides agree with TRBD1. Germline V lookup: CDR1 GTSNPN, CDR2 SVGIG (reference sequence). Trimming took 2 bases from V and 5 from J; bases not matched to a gene: 9. CDR3 length: 17 amino acids. DNA for the CDR3: TGTGCCTGGAGTCGCGGGACAGGGGGCGTTCTAAATGAAAAACTGTTTTTT. Residues: CAWSRGTGGVLNEKLFF.

The rearrangement joins TRBV19 to TRBJ1-5; D gene uncertain. V shed 5 bases and J shed 3 bases, with 8 bases lying between them. The CDR3 sequence is 13 residues long. Per germline, CDR1 LNHDA and CDR2 SQIVND (reference sequence). The CDR3 DNA sequence: TGTGCCAGTAGTCAAGAGGCCAATCAGCCCCAGCATTTT. Translation gives CASSQEANQPQHF.

This clonotype was counted between two and nine times. V is TRBV24-1 and J is TRBJ1-2, with 8 bases identical to TRBD1. The CDR3 has 15 residues. The germline CDR1 and CDR2 sequences are KGHDR and SFDVKD. The trim removed 5 bases at V and 8 bases at J, leaving 12 bases unmatched. The chain's CDR3 is CATSAGGAMDSGYTF. The CDR3 coding sequence is TGTGCCACCAGTGCAGGGGGCGCGATGGATTCCGGCTACACCTTC.

This clonotype was seen more than once but under ten times. This chain links TRBV28 with TRBJ1-5; no clear D gene. The CDR3 is 15 amino acids. The germline CDR1 and CDR2 sequences are MDHEN and SYDVKM. V lost 6 bases, J lost 7 bases, and 19 bases lay in between. CDR3 in DNA: TGTGCCAGCAGCCTGAGGATTGGAAGGGTACAGCCCCAGCATTTT. Its translation: CASSLRIGRVQPQHF. The entire variable domain, with the rest obtained from reference TRBV28 and TRBJ1-5, is as follows: DVKVTQSSRYLVKRTGEKVFLECVQDMDHENMFWYRQDPGLGLRLIYFSYDVKMKEKGDIPEGYSVSREKKERFSLILESASTNQTSMYLCASSLRIGRVQPQHFGDGTRLSIL.

This clonotype was detected ten times or more. The chain combines TRBV24-1 with TRBJ2-7; 7 positions match TRBD1. This CDR3 is 18 amino acids long. The trim removed 2 bases at V and 0 bases at J, leaving 12 bases unmatched. Germline lookup yields CDR1 KGHDR and CDR2 SFDVKD. The CDR3 nucleotides read TGTGCCACCAGTGATTCCGGGAAAAACAGGGGAAGCTCCTACGAGCAGTACTTC. Its translation is CATSDSGKNRGSSYEQYF.

This clonotype was counted ten times or more. The J gene is TRBJ2-1, the V gene TRBV5-4, with 9 bases matching TRBD2. This CDR3 spans 15 amino acids. CDR1 SGHNT and CDR2 YYREEE come from the germline V gene (reference sequence). Trimming at V came to 2 bases and at J to 4 bases, leaving 4 bases not matched to a gene. CDR3 in DNA: TGTGCCAGCAGCTTACCGGGACTAGCATACAATGAGCAGTTCTTC. Residues: CASSLPGLAYNEQFF.

This clonotype occurred many times. This chain joins TRBV27 and TRBJ2-7, with TRBD2 matching over 9 bases. Trimming cost V 2 bases and J 3 bases; bases outside gene matches: 5. The CDR3 has 15 residues. Germline-derived CDR1 and CDR2 are MNHEY and SMNVEV (reference sequence). The CDR3 loop reads CASSLGVAGVYEQYF. The CDR3 bases are TGTGCCAGCAGTTTAGGGGTAGCGGGGGTCTACGAGCAGTACTTC.

This clonotype was observed many times. The rearrangement joins TRBV5-4 to TRBJ1-1; D gene ambiguous. The V gene's germline CDR1 is SGHNT and CDR2 YYREEE (reference sequence). V shed 4 bases and J shed 1 base, with 11 bases lying between them. The CDR3 sequence is 14 residues long. CDR3 sequence (DNA): TGTGCCAGCAGCCGCCGACTCAAGAACACTGAAGCTTTCTTT. Its translation is CASSRRLKNTEAFF.

This clonotype was counted at least ten times. This chain joins TRBV28 and TRBJ2-7, with unresolved D. Per the germline V gene, CDR1 is MDHEN and CDR2 is SYDVKM. The V gene lost 7 bases and the J gene lost 2 bases, with 18 bases spanning the gap. CDR3 length equals 15 residues. CDR3 DNA: TGTGCCAGCACCCCAGGCCGCAGGCGGACCTACGAGCAGTACTTC. It is translated as CASTPGRRRTYEQYF. The variable domain in full, completed from reference TRBV28 and TRBJ2-7, reads DVKVTQSSRYLVKRTGEKVFLECVQDMDHENMFWYRQDPGLGLRLIYFSYDVKMKEKGDIPEGYSVSREKKERFSLILESASTNQTSMYLCASTPGRRRTYEQYFGPGTRLTVT.

This clonotype has ten or more counts. The chain is built from TRBV6-2 or TRBV6-3 and TRBJ2-3; TRBD2 aligns across 12 bases. This CDR3 has 15 residues. V was pared by 8 bases and J by 5 bases, with 8 bases of the junction left unmatched. Germline CDR1 and CDR2: MNHEY and SVGEGT. The CDR3 region is CASGARLAGEDTQYF. In DNA, the CDR3 is TGTGCCAGCGGAGCGAGACTAGCGGGAGAAGATACGCAGTATTTT.

J is TRBJ2-1 and V is TRBV20-1; 9 positions agree with TRBD2. The CDR3 sequence is 16 residues long. CDR1 is DFQATT, CDR2 SNEGSKA, per germline (reference sequence). With V trimmed by 4 bases and J by 6 bases, 13 bases remained unmatched. CDR3: CSAKKGGGRGGNEQFF. The CDR3 DNA sequence: TGCAGTGCTAAAAAAGGGGGCGGGAGGGGTGGCAATGAGCAGTTCTTC.

Many counts were recorded for this clonotype. The chain carries TRBV19 and TRBJ2-3; no clear D. Germline lookup yields CDR1 LNHDA and CDR2 SQIVND (reference sequence). V lost 1 base and J lost 4, with 9 bases in between. The CDR3 is made up of 14 amino acids. CDR3 DNA: TGTGCCAGTAGTATAGGTCTTGGCGCAGATACGCAGTATTTT. Protein product: CASSIGLGADTQYF. The entire variable domain, with the rest obtained from reference TRBV19 and TRBJ2-3, is as follows: DGGITQSPKYLFRKEGQNVTLSCEQNLNHDAMYWYRQDPGQGLRLIYYSQIVNDFQKGDIAEGYSVSREKKESFPLTVTSAQKNPTAFYLCASSIGLGADTQYFGPGTRLTVL.

This clonotype showed up many times. The rearrangement joins TRBV28 to TRBJ2-1; 7 bases are a match to TRBD1. CDR3 length: 15 residues. The J segment lost 0 bases and the V segment lost 6 bases, leaving 5 bases of the junction unmatched. Germline CDR1 and CDR2: MDHEN and SYDVKM. The DNA of the CDR3 is TGTGCCAGCAGACGATCAGGGGGCTCCTACAATGAGCAGTTCTTC. It translates to CASRRSGGSYNEQFF.

Turning to this clonotype: A much larger clone sits a single nucleotide away, making a read error possible. This chain uses TRBV11-3 with TRBJ2-7; 7 bases are shared with TRBD1. The CDR3 is 15 residues long. The germline gives CDR1 SGHNT, CDR2 YENEEA. The CDR3 protein is CVSSSQTGSSYEQYF. The DNA of the CDR3 is TGTGTCAGCAGCTCGCAGACAGGGAGCTCCTACGAGCAGTACTTC.